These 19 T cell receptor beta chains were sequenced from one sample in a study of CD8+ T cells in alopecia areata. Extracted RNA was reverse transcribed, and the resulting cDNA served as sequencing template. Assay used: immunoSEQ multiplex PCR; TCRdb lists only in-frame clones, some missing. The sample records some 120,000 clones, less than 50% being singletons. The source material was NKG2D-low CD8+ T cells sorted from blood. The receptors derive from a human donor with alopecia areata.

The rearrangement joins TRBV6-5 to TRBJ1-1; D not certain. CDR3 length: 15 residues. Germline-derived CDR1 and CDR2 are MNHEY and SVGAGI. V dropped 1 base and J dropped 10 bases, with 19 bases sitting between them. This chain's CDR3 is CASSYFPRTHEGAFF. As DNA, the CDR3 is TGTGCCAGCAGTTACTTTCCGCGGACCCACGAAGGAGCTTTCTTT.

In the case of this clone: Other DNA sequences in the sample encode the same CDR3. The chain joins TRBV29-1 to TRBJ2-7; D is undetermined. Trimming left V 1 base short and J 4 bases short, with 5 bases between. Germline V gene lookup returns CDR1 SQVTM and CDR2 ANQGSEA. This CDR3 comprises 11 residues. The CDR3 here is CSVEAEYEQYF. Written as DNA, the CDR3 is TGCAGCGTTGAAGCAGAGTACGAGCAGTACTTC.

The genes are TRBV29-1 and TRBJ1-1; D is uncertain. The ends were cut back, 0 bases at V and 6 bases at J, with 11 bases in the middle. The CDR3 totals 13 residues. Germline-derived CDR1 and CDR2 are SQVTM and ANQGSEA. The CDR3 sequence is CSVEEGSLPEAFF. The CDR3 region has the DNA TGCAGCGTTGAAGAGGGATCGCTCCCTGAAGCTTTCTTT.

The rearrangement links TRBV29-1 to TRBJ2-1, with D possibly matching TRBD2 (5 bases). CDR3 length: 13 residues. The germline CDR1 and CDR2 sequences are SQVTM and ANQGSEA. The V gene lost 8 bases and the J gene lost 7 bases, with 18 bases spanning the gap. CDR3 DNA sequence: TGCAGCAGTAGCGCGAGCGTCCGTAATGAGCAGTTCTTC. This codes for CSSSASVRNEQFF.

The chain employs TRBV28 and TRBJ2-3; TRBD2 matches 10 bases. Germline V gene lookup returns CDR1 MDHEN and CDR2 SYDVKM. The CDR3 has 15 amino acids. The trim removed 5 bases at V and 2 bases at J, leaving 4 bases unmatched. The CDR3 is CASSPTSGATDTQYF. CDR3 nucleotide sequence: TGTGCCAGCAGTCCTACTAGCGGGGCCACAGATACGCAGTATTTT. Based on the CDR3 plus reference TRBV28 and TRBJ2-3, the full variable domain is DVKVTQSSRYLVKRTGEKVFLECVQDMDHENMFWYRQDPGLGLRLIYFSYDVKMKEKGDIPEGYSVSREKKERFSLILESASTNQTSMYLCASSPTSGATDTQYFGPGTRLTVL.

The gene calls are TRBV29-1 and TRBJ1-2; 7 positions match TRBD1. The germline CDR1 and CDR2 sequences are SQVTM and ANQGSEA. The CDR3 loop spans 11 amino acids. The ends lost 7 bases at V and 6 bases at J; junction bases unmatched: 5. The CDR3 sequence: CSEGQANGYTF. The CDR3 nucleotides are TGCAGCGAAGGACAGGCGAATGGCTACACCTTC.

CDR3 amino acids: CASRRGSSEAFF. The CDR3 bases are TGTGCCAGCAGGCGGGGTTCCTCTGAAGCTTTCTTT. This chain uses TRBV27 with TRBJ1-1; D not resolved. Per germline, CDR1 MNHEY and CDR2 SMNVEV (reference sequence). This CDR3 comprises 12 residues. The V and J ends lost 6 bases and 6 bases respectively, with 11 bases between them.

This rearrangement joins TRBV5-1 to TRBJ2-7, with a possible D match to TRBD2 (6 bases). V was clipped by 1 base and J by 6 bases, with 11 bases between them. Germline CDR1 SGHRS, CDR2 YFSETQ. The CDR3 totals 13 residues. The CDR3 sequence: CASSLHVGGEQYF. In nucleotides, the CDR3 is TGCGCCAGCAGCTTGCATGTGGGGGGCGAGCAGTACTTC.

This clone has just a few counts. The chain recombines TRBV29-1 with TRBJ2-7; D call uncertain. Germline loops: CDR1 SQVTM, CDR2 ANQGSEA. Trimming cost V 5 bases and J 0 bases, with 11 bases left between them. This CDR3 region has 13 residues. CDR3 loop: CSVQDVNSYEQYF. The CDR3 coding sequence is TGCAGCGTTCAGGACGTTAACTCCTACGAGCAGTACTTC.

CDR3 in DNA: TGTGCCTGGAGTGCTAGCGGAATCACAGATACGCAGTATTTT. This sequence encodes CAWSASGITDTQYF. V usage is TRBV30 and J usage is TRBJ2-3; TRBD2 agrees at 7 bases. The J segment lost 2 bases and the V segment lost 1 base, leaving 3 bases of the junction unmatched. Germline assignment: CDR1 GTSNPN and CDR2 SVGIG (reference sequence). The CDR3 length is 14 residues.

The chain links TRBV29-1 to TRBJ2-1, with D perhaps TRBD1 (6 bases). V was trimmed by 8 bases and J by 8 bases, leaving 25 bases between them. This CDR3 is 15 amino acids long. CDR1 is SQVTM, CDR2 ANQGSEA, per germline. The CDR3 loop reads CSMGLRPGDKDEQFF. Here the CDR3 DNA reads TGCAGCATGGGCCTAAGGCCAGGGGATAAGGATGAGCAGTTCTTC.

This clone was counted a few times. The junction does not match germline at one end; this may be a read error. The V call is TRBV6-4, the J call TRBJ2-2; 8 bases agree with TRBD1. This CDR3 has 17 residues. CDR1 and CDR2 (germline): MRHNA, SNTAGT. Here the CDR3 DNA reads TGTGCCAGCAGTTACTCACCGACAGGGGAGAACACCGGGGAGCTGTTTTTT. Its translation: CASSYSPTGENTGELFF.

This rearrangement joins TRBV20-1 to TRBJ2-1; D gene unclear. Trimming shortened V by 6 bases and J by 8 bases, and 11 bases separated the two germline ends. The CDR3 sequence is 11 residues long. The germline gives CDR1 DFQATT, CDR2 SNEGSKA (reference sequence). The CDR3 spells CSAPQADEQFF. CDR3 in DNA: TGCAGTGCCCCCCAGGCGGATGAGCAGTTCTTC.

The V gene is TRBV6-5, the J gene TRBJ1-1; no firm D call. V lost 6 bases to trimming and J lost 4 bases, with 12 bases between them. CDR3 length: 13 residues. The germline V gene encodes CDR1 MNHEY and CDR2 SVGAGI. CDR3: CASSAGPGTEAFF. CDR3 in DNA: TGTGCCAGCAGCGCCGGGCCTGGCACTGAAGCTTTCTTT.

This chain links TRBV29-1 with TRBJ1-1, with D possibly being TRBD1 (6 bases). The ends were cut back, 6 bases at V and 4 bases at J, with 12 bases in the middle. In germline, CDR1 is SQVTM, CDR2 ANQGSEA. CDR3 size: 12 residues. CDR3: CSVNGGVTEAFF. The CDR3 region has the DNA TGCAGCGTGAATGGGGGCGTCACTGAAGCTTTCTTT.

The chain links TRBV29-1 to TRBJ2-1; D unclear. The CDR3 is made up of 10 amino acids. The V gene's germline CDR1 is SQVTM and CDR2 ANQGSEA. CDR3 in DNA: TGCAGTGGAGCCTACAATGAGCAGTTCTTC. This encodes CSGAYNEQFF.

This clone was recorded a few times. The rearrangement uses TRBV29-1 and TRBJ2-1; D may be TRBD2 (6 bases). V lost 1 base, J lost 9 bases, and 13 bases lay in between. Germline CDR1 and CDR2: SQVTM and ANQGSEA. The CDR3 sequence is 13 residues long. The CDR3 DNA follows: TGCAGCGTTGAAGCGGGAGAAGCCCCTGAGCAGTTCTTC. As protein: CSVEAGEAPEQFF.

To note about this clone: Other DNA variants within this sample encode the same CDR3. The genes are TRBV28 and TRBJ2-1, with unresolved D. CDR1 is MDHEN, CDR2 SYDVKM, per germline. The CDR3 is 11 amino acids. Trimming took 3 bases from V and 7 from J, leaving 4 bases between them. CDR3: CASSFRNEQFF. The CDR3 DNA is TGTGCCAGCAGTTTCCGGAATGAGCAGTTCTTC.

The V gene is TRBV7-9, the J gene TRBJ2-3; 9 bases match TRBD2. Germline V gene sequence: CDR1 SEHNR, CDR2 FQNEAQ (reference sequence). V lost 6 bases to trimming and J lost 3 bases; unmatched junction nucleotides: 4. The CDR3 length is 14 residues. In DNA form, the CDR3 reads TGTGCCAGCAGTCCCCTAGCGGGGACAGATACGCAGTATTTT. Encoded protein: CASSPLAGTDTQYF.